This T cell receptor beta chain was captured by sequencing in a study of CD8+CD57+ T cells in acquired aplastic anemia. Profiling that covered TCR beta VDJ and CDR3 relied on genomic DNA as its template. Using its own MiXCR run on the reads, TCRdb lists one record per CDR3 protein. The table has some 140,000 distinct CDR3 sequences, around half seen once. Study-level points and caveats: Shared by patients and controls, 25 to 30 CD8+ CDR3s were abundant in patients. Simpson's diversity of CD8+ cells was not significantly different in patients compared with controls.

Concerning this clonotype: Its antigen is currently unknown. A much larger clone lies a single base off, so this may be a read error. The CDR3 does not end in the conserved phenylalanine or tryptophan, so this is likely a read error.

Germline values: CDR1 LGHNA, CDR2 YNFKEQ. After removal of 4 bases from V and 3 bases from J, the junction contained 18 bases not matched to a gene. The CDR3 totals 19 residues. For sequencing, patients were chosen who had shown expansion of CD8+CD57+ cells by flow cytometry. All participating patients were living with severe acquired aplastic anemia. Patient blood was sampled before any therapy had been received. The chain links TRBV4-2 to TRBJ2-3; 8 bases agree with TRBD2. This TCR derives from a human donor with aplastic anemia. Sequenced sample: sorted CD4+, CD8+, or CD8+CD57+ T cells (not recorded which) from PBMCs. The CDR3 DNA reads as TGTGCCAGCAGCCTCCGAGGGGCGGGGGGCCGAGGGGGGACAGATACGCAGTATCTT. Translation: CASSLRGAGGRGGTDTQYL.